This TCR beta chain was captured by sequencing in a study of T cell changes during pregnancy in multiple sclerosis (dated by TCRdb to between 2018 and 2021). About the study as a whole: In women with multiple sclerosis, the researchers looked at how the T cell repertoire shifted as pregnancy progressed.

This clone was detected once. The antigen this receptor binds is unknown. There are no base qualities to consult, and no much larger clone falls within one base. Libraries were constructed by the immunoSEQ multiplex PCR assay. TCRdb re-hosts the immuneACCESS table, in-frame sequences only. Its copies lack some clones; in the studies checked, an unresolved V gene accounts for under half of them, and the cause for the rest is not known. This sample holds roughly 36,000 clones; roughly 91% were observed only once. Jointly, the top ten make up roughly 6.1% of the sample. From a lookup of the germline V gene, CDR1 and CDR2 are KGHSH and LQKENI. Measured from the cysteine to the phenylalanine, the CDR3 is 12 residues long. The DNA shown is the 36-base CDR3, in frame from base 1. V loses 2 bases, J loses 5 bases, and the germline ends lie 6 bases apart.

The receptor comes from a female donor with multiple sclerosis, enrolled in a pregnancy study. The input for sequencing was CD8+ T cells from peripheral blood mononuclear cells, taken in the second trimester of pregnancy. Recombination linked TRBV18 to TRBJ2-5; the D gene cannot be named for sure. The CDR3 protein is CASSPSEETQYF. The DNA sequence reads TGTGCCAGCTCACCATCGGAGGAGACCCAGTACTTC.